This T cell receptor (beta chain) was retrieved from a study of blood T cell repertoires in COVID-19. Study details: Acute-phase and convalescent COVID-19 samples originated in the United States, Italy and Spain. T cells, B-cell-depleted T cells, or PBMCs supplied cDNA or gDNA.

The CDR3 covers 16 residues. V shed 1 base, J shed 1 base, and the junction held 4 bases outside the gene matches. Germline V CDR1 and CDR2: MGHRA, YSYEKL. Authors' methods: Amplification of reference gene primers provided the estimated nucleated cell counts. Sequencing used immunoSEQ multiplex PCR; TCRdb keeps in-frame clones, though not all of them. From that table come the V and J calls and clone size; the DNA was used to work out D and trimming. The sample lists fewer than 250,000 clones, 80% to 85% occurring once. The clonotype originates from a human donor in a cohort sampled during active COVID-19. The sequenced material came from peripheral blood. The chain links TRBV4-1 to TRBJ2-3, with 8 nucleotides matching TRBD2. CDR3 in amino acids: CASSQVAGGGTDTQYF. The CDR3 DNA reads TGCGCCAGCAGCCAAGTGGCGGGGGGCGGCACAGATACGCAGTATTTT.